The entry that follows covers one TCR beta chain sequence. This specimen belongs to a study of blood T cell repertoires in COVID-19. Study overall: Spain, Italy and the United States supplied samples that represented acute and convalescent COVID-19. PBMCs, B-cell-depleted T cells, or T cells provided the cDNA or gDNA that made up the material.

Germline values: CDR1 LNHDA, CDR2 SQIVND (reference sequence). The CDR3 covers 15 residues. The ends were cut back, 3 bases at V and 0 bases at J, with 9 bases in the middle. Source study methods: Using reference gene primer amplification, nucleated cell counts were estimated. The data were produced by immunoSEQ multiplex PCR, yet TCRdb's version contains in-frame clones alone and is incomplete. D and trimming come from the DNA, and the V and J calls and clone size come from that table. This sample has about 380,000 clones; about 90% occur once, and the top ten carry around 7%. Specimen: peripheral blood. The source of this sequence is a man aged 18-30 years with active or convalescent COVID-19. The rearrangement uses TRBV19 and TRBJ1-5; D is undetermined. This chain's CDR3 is CASSIPVYSNQPQHF. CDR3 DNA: TGTGCCAGTAGTATCCCGGTCTATAGCAATCAGCCCCAGCATTTT.